This entry describes one T cell receptor beta chain. No antigen is known for it. The data derive from a study of shared clonotypes between healthy human individuals. About the research overall: Donors had three CD4 naive, three CD4 memory, two CD8 naive and one CD8 memory plate apiece. Findings of the study overall: What rarefaction showed was incomplete sorted-subset sequencing despite large depth.

Assay used: immunoSEQ multiplex PCR; TCRdb lists only in-frame clones, some missing. The sample lists about 1,500,000 clones, roughly 96% seen once, with over 1% in the top ten. Researchers partitioned CD4+ cells into CD45RA+ naive and CD45RA-negative memory subsets. V lost 1 base and J lost 0, with 11 bases in between. The CDR3 runs 17 residues. The germline V gene has CDR1 SGHDT and CDR2 YYEEEE. Sequenced: naive CD4+ T cells sorted from blood. As to subset: CD45RA+ positively selected. V gene TRBV5-6 combines with J gene TRBJ2-6; no clear D gene. The source of this sequence is a man aged 25 to 40 in good health. The CDR3 sequence: CASSLRRIGSGANVLTF. CDR3 coding DNA: TGTGCCAGCAGCTTGAGGAGAATCGGCTCTGGGGCCAACGTCCTGACTTTC.